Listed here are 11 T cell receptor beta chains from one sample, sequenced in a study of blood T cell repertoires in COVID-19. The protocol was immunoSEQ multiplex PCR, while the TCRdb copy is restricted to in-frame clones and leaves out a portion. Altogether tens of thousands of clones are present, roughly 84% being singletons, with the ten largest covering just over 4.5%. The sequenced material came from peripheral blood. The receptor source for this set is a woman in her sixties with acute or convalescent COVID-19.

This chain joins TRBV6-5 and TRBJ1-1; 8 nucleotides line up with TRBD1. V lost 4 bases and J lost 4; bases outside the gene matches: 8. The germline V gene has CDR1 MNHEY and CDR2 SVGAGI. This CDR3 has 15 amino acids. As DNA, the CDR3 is TGTGCCAGCAGTTTTAAGACAGGGGCGACCACTGAAGCTTTCTTT. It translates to CASSFKTGATTEAFF.

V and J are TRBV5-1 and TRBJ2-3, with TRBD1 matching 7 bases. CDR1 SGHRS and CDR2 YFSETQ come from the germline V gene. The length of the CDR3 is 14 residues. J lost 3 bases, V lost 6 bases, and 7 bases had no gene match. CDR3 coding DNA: TGCGCCAGCAAAGGGGGCCTTAAAACAGATACGCAGTATTTT. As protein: CASKGGLKTDTQYF. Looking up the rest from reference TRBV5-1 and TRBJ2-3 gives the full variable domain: KAGVTQTPRYLIKTRGQQVTLSCSPISGHRSVSWYQQTPGQGLQFLFEYFSETQRNKGNFPGRFSGRQFSNSRSEMNVSTLELGDSALYLCASKGGLKTDTQYFGPGTRLTVL.

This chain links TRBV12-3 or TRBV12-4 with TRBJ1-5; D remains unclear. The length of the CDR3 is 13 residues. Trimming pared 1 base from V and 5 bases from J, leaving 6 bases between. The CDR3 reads CASSLGAHQPQHF. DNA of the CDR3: TGTGCCAGCAGTTTAGGGGCTCATCAGCCCCAGCATTTT.

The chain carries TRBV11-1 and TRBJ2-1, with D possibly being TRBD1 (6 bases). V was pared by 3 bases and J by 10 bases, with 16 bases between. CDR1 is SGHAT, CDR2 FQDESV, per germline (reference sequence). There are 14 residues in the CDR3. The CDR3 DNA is TGTGCCAGCAGCTTCCGGGCGTTGGGGGCCGAGCAGTTCTTC. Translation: CASSFRALGAEQFF.

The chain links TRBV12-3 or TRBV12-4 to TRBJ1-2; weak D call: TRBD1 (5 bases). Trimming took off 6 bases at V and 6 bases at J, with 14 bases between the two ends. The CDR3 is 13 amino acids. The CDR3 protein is CASSIRAANGYTF. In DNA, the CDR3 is TGTGCCAGCAGCATCAGGGCCGCGAATGGCTACACCTTC.

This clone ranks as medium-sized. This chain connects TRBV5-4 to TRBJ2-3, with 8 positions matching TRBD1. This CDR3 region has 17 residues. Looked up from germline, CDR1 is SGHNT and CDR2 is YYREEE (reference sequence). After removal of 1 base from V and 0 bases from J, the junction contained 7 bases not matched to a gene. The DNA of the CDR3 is TGTGCCAGCAGCTTGCCAGGGGGCCTTACTAGCACAGATACGCAGTATTTT. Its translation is CASSLPGGLTSTDTQYF.

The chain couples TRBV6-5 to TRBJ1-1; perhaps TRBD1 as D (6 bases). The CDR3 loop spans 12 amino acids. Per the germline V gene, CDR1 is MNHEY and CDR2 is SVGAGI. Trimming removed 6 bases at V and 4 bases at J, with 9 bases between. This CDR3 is CASSPQGTEAFF. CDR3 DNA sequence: TGTGCCAGCAGCCCACAGGGCACTGAAGCTTTCTTT.

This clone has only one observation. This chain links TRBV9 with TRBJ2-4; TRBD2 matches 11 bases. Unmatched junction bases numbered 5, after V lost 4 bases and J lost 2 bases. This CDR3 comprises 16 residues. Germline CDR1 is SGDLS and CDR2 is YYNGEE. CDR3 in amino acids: CASSPRLAGTKNIQYF. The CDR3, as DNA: TGTGCCAGCAGCCCACGACTAGCGGGGACCAAAAACATTCAGTACTTC.

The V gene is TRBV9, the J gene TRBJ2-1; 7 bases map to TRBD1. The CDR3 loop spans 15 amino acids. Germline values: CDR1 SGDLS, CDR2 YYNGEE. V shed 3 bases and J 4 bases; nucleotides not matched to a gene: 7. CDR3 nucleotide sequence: TGTGCCAGCAGCGCCCAGGGGGATTCATACAATGAGCAGTTCTTC. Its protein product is CASSAQGDSYNEQFF. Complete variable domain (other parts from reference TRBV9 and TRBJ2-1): DSGVTQTPKHLITATGQRVTLRCSPRSGDLSVYWYQQSLDQGLQFLIQYYNGEERAKGNILERFSAQQFPDLHSELNLSSLELGDSALYFCASSAQGDSYNEQFFGPGTRLTVL.

The CDR3 loop reads CASSLGTASSYGYTF. In nucleotides, the CDR3 is TGTGCCAGCAGCTTAGGGACAGCATCAAGCTATGGCTACACCTTC. The chain couples TRBV5-4 to TRBJ1-2; 7 bases are a match to TRBD1. V shed 2 bases and J 4 bases; nucleotides not matched to a gene: 8. CDR3 length: 15 amino acids. The germline gives CDR1 SGHNT, CDR2 YYREEE (reference sequence).

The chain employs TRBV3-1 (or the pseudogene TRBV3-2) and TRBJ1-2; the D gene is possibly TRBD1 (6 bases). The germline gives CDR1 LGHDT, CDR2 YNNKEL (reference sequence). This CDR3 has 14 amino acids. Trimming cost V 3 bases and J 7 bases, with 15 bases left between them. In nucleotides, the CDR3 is TGTGCCAGCAGCCATCCAACAGGGTTCGGTGGCTACACCTTC. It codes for CASSHPTGFGGYTF.